This T cell receptor beta chain was sequenced during a study of cytomegalovirus exposure and HLA in healthy donors. Overall study results and limits: The study labeled around 160 TCR beta chains cytomegalovirus-associated. Sequencing probably produced one cluster of sequence variants that were highly shared. It has been reported that TCR beta sequences accurately predicted the HLA-A and HLA-B alleles of most subjects. Association with HLA alleles at 0.05 false discovery rate was found for 16,951 TCR beta sequences in a later analysis.

In the PCR, 60 Vbeta and 13 Jbeta primers were used. Using immunoSEQ multiplex PCR, the repertoire was profiled, and TCRdb retains in-frame clones only, with some absent. The sample lists 200,000 or so clones, more than 60% occurring once. Trimming cost V 0 bases and J 2 bases, with 17 bases left between them. In germline, CDR1 is MGHRA, CDR2 YSYEKL. This CDR3 spans 17 amino acids. A remark on this clone: No antigen is known for it.

Input material: PBMCs. The chain links TRBV4-1 to TRBJ2-7; D unresolved. This TCR derives from a girl aged 2 to 9 in good health and CMV-seronegative. The chain's CDR3 is CASSQDVIRSLPYEQYF. The DNA for the CDR3 is TGCGCCAGCAGCCAAGATGTGATCCGGAGCCTGCCCTACGAGCAGTACTTC.